The clone carrying this T cell receptor beta chain was observed a few times. Its antigen is still unknown. Each CDR3 protein gets one entry after TCRdb re-called the 5' RACE reads with MiXCR. The sample consists of around 310,000 distinct CDR3 sequences, 20% to 25% of them appearing once. The source of the sample is a study of T-cell memory formation after mild COVID-19. General study findings and limits: That cross-reactive memory joined was suggested by some responding clones appearing in pre-infection memory. Clonal second-wave expansions that peaked on day 37 had unconfirmed SARS-CoV-2 specificity.

V lost 6 bases and J lost 4; bases outside the gene matches: 10. This CDR3 comprises 15 residues. Per germline, CDR1 MGHRA and CDR2 YSYEKL. The specimen was PBMCs or a T cell subset sorted from them (not recorded which). This chain connects TRBV4-1 to TRBJ2-5; 8 bases agree with TRBD2. This receptor was identified in a man between 18 and 29 years old who had mild COVID-19 (a few samples of this study predate the infection). Cell type and time point are not known. Here the CDR3 reads CASRPLGGGPETQYF. CDR3 nucleotides: TGCGCCAGCAGACCCCTCGGCGGGGGGCCAGAGACCCAGTACTTC.